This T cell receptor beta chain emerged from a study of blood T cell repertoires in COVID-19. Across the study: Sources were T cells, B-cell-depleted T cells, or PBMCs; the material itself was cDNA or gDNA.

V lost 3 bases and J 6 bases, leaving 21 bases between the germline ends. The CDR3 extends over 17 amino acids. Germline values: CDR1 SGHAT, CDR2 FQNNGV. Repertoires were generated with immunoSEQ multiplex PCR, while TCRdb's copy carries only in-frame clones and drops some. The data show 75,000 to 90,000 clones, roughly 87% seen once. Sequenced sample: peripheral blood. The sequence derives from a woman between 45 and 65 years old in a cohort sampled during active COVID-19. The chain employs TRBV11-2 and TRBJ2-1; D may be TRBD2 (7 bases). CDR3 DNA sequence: TGTGCCAGCAGCTTTTCGGGGGCCGGGACTAACGCCAATGAGCAGTTCTTC. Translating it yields CASSFSGAGTNANEQFF.